Here is one T cell receptor beta chain with its context. Its cognate antigen has yet to be identified. Per-nucleotide qualities are absent, and no much larger clonotype sits a single base away. Each collaborating institution followed its own protocols to collect whole blood in K2EDTA tubes. For TCRbeta analysis, collaborators shipped samples as frozen whole blood, isolated PBMCs, or DNA extracted from either of those sample types. The data are from a study of blood T cell repertoires in COVID-19 (dated by TCRdb to the early 2020s). In terms of the full investigation: Samples covering the acute and convalescent phases of COVID-19 were provided by collaborators in the United States, Italy and Spain. The material from the prospective study consisted of cDNA or gDNA derived from T cells, B-cell-depleted T cells, or PBMCs. The dataset comprised deeply sampled blood TCRbeta repertoires from subjects exposed to, actively infected with, or recovered from COVID-19. A freely available public database, intended as a resource for researchers studying the immune response to SARS-CoV-2, is where the repertoires were released. The samples were drawn from the first 160 participants of the ongoing ImmuneRACE study and from 1,254 subjects provided by 6 global collaborators. The sample metadata nearly always contained a de-identified subject ID, COVID-19 status, age in years and sex. HLA class I and class II types, where available, came from metadata supplied by the sample provider rather than from assay-based typing.

Findings and caveats that apply to the study as a whole: The quantity of clinical and demographic metadata differed by source and by participant and was supplied without curation.

The immunoSEQ Assay, a bias-controlled multiplex PCR, was used to amplify TCRbeta CDR3 regions from genomic DNA. The original pipeline was this. The number of nucleated cells in each sample was estimated by amplification of reference gene primers within the assay. Sequence reads were collapsed and filtered to measure the absolute abundance of every unique TCRbeta CDR3 rearrangement. For each sample, productive Simpson clonality was calculated by taking the square root of Simpson's diversity index across productive rearrangements. Imported from immuneACCESS, the table was reduced by TCRdb to in-frame sequences with V and J called. These copies leave out some clones; in studies compared against another copy, an unresolved V gene accounts for under half, and the cause of the remainder is not known. Clonal size and the V and J genes are those of that table, whereas D and trimming came from the DNA. This sample lists 45,000 to 55,000 clones; 85% to 90% were detected once. The top ten constitute roughly 12% of the sample.

As encoded in the germline V gene (reference sequence), CDR1 is MNHEY while CDR2 is SMNVEV. The CDR3 contains 20 residues, cysteine and phenylalanine counted. The read is trimmed to its CDR3 DNA, 60 bases read in frame from base 1. V and J are trimmed by 7 bases and 3 bases, and the gene matches miss 23 bases of the junction. Sequencing was carried out using peripheral blood. This chain joins TRBV27 to TRBJ2-3, and 9 junction bases match TRBD2. The sequence came from a man in his 70s with active COVID-19. The encoded CDR3 is CASNFLFGGGAQGETDTQYF. The DNA reads as follows: TGTGCCAGCAATTTTCTGTTCGGCGGGGGGGCCCAAGGAGAAACAGATACGCAGTATTTT.